This T cell receptor (beta chain) was obtained from a study of blood T cells in healthy people across ages. A second PCR of roughly 7 to 11 cycles used a sample-barcoded 5' primer and a J-beta primer mix. Template switching added a 12-random-nucleotide identifier to every cDNA molecule. TCRdb called the 5' RACE reads again in MiXCR, with one record for every CDR3 protein. The repertoire holds approximately 900,000 distinct CDR3 sequences, with approximately 32% as singletons. Peripheral blood was drawn, ten milliliters per donor. Per sample, a minimum of 6.5 million PBMCs were isolated. In this sample, this clonotype turned up a few times. These data are also associated with another study on T cells of mothers and their children. As reported in that work: Donation was provided by three healthy Caucasian mothers along with their six children.

The source material was blood. The source is a woman aged 40-49 years in good health.

The DNA for the CDR3 is TGCAGTGCTAGAGAGGGACAGGGGTGGGGCTACACCTTC. It specifies CSAREGQGWGYTF. The chain has TRBV20-1 and TRBJ1-2; 10 nucleotides align to TRBD1. Germline trimming cut 0 bases from V and 8 bases from J; bases unmatched to any gene: 3. CDR3 length: 13 residues. Germline CDR1 and CDR2: DFQATT and SNEGSKA (reference sequence).